This entry features one T cell receptor (beta chain) sequence. This record comes from a study of T cell changes during pregnancy in multiple sclerosis. Generated by immunoSEQ multiplex PCR, the TCRdb table keeps only in-frame clones and is missing some. This sample has approximately 65,000 clones, with roughly nine tenths found just once. The CDR3 spans 15 residues. J was trimmed by 5 bases and V by 5 bases; bases with no gene match: 10. The germline CDR1 and CDR2 sequences are LGHNA and YNFKEQ. This receptor was identified in a female donor with multiple sclerosis, enrolled in a pregnancy study. The V call is TRBV4-2, the J call TRBJ2-5; 8 bases map to TRBD2. This specimen was CD4+ T cells from peripheral blood mononuclear cells, taken in the first trimester of pregnancy. CDR3: CASSNPGLGKETQYF. CDR3 coding DNA: TGTGCCAGCAGCAATCCGGGACTAGGGAAGGAGACCCAGTACTTC.